The 32 T cell receptor beta chains reported below all come from one sample, sequenced in a study of control samples from healthy donors and cancer patients. The data were produced by immunoSEQ multiplex PCR, yet TCRdb's version contains in-frame clones alone and is incomplete. The sample lists around 49,000 clones, roughly 89% seen once, with roughly 1.4% in the top ten. Source material: PBMCs. These receptors all come from a man aged 40-49 years with colorectal cancer.

This chain connects TRBV11-2 to TRBJ1-1; D is uncertain. Germline V gene data show CDR1 as SGHAT and CDR2 as FQNNGV. V lost 5 bases and J 6 bases, leaving 13 bases between the germline ends. CDR3 size: 13 residues. CDR3 DNA sequence: TGTGCCAGCAGCCTGGGAGGGTTCGCTGAAGCTTTCTTT. Protein product: CASSLGGFAEAFF.

The gene calls are TRBV28 and TRBJ1-2; D remains unclear. The V gene lost 6 bases and the J gene lost 4 bases, with 15 bases spanning the gap. Germline loops: CDR1 MDHEN, CDR2 SYDVKM. The CDR3 consists of 14 residues. CDR3 sequence reads: CASSAVAPPYGYTF. In nucleotides, the CDR3 is TGTGCCAGCAGCGCCGTTGCCCCCCCCTATGGCTACACCTTC.

This clone counts as medium-sized. The rearrangement links TRBV12-3 or TRBV12-4 to TRBJ1-1; D gene ambiguous. CDR3 length equals 12 residues. With 3 bases removed from V and 3 bases from J, the gap between germline ends came to 5 bases. The CDR3 loop is CASSFTDTEAFF. The CDR3 DNA sequence: TGTGCCAGCAGTTTCACGGACACTGAAGCTTTCTTT.

The rearrangement links TRBV12-3 or TRBV12-4 to TRBJ1-5; tentative D call: TRBD1 (5 bases). The CDR3 consists of 13 residues. Trimming removed 7 bases from V and 3 bases from J, with 10 bases in between. The chain's CDR3 is CASTRGPNQPQHF. The CDR3 DNA reads TGTGCCAGCACCCGGGGACCCAATCAGCCCCAGCATTTT.

The chain couples TRBV19 to TRBJ1-1; D remains unclear. The V end was cut by 5 bases, the J end by 2 bases, with 12 bases between. This CDR3 has 14 residues. The germline CDR1 and CDR2 sequences are LNHDA and SQIVND (reference sequence). The CDR3 spells CASSPAAENTEAFF. CDR3 in DNA: TGTGCCAGTAGTCCGGCGGCAGAAAACACTGAAGCTTTCTTT.

The rearrangement uses TRBV5-1 and TRBJ1-2; tentative D call: TRBD1 (6 bases). Trimming shortened V by 0 bases and J by 2 bases, and 14 bases separated the two germline ends. This CDR3 comprises 16 residues. Germline V gives CDR1 SGHRS, CDR2 YFSETQ. In DNA form, the CDR3 reads TGCGCCAGCAGCTTGGCACAGGGCCCCACGAACTATGGCTACACCTTC. This translates into CASSLAQGPTNYGYTF. The variable domain in full, with the rest retrieved from reference TRBV5-1 and TRBJ1-2, is KAGVTQTPRYLIKTRGQQVTLSCSPISGHRSVSWYQQTPGQGLQFLFEYFSETQRNKGNFPGRFSGRQFSNSRSEMNVSTLELGDSALYLCASSLAQGPTNYGYTFGSGTRLTVV.

This clone was seen only once. The CDR3 reads CASSPGRAYEQYF. The CDR3 DNA follows: TGTGCCAGCAGTCCCGGGAGAGCATACGAGCAGTACTTC. The rearrangement joins TRBV6-5 to TRBJ2-7, with D possibly TRBD2 on 6 matching bases. Trimming removed 5 bases at V and 4 bases at J, with 12 bases between. The CDR3 runs 13 residues. CDR1 and CDR2 (germline): MNHEY, SVGAGI.

The CDR3 sequence: CASSEALRGTTETSPLHF. The CDR3 DNA sequence: TGTGCCAGCAGTGAAGCGCTTCGGGGGACGACGGAGACCTCACCCCTCCACTTT. The rearrangement links TRBV6-1 to TRBJ1-6, with D perhaps TRBD1 (5 bases). The ends were cut back, 0 bases at V and 10 bases at J, with 22 bases in the middle. Germline CDR1 reads MNHNS; CDR2 reads SASEGT. This CDR3 region has 18 residues.

CDR3 protein: CAWSVLGGNYGYTF. CDR3 nucleotides: TGTGCCTGGAGTGTACTGGGCGGTAACTATGGCTACACCTTC. The V gene is TRBV30, the J gene TRBJ1-2; D unclear. With 0 bases removed from V and 1 base from J, the gap between germline ends came to 9 bases. CDR1 GTSNPN and CDR2 SVGIG come from the germline V gene (reference sequence). This CDR3 has 14 amino acids.

This sequence joins TRBV10-3 and TRBJ2-1; D is unresolved. Germline V gene lookup returns CDR1 ENHRY and CDR2 SYGVKD. This CDR3 region has 13 residues. V was shortened by 5 bases and J by 3 bases, with 8 bases between the two germline ends. CDR3 region: CAISTVDYNEQFF. CDR3 bases: TGTGCCATCAGTACGGTCGACTACAATGAGCAGTTCTTC.

The J gene is TRBJ2-5, the V gene TRBV30; D possibly uses TRBD1 or TRBD2 (5 bases each). Trimming left V 3 bases short and J 1 base short, with 15 bases between. Germline assignment: CDR1 GTSNPN and CDR2 SVGIG (reference sequence). The CDR3 contains 15 residues. The CDR3 loop is CAWSDPGAGQETQYF. CDR3 bases: TGTGCCTGGAGCGACCCCGGGGCAGGCCAAGAGACCCAGTACTTC.

This clone has a handful of counts. The chain links TRBV3-1 (or the pseudogene TRBV3-2) to TRBJ2-2; D gene ambiguous. Germline CDR1 LGHDT, CDR2 YNNKEL (reference sequence). The ends were cut back, 3 bases at V and 1 base at J, with 6 bases in the middle. The CDR3 covers 14 residues. Here the CDR3 DNA reads TGTGCCAGCAGCCATCTAGTGAACACCGGGGAGCTGTTTTTT. Protein: CASSHLVNTGELFF.

The chain employs TRBV6-5 and TRBJ1-5; D is unresolved. Trimming shortened V by 1 base and J by 5 bases, and 6 bases separated the two germline ends. Per germline, CDR1 MNHEY and CDR2 SVGAGI. This CDR3 is built from 13 residues. The CDR3 DNA reads TGTGCCAGCAGTTACTTCGAACATCAGCCCCAGCATTTT. Amino acid sequence: CASSYFEHQPQHF.

The chain uses TRBV30 and TRBJ2-7; 12 nucleotides agree with TRBD2. The CDR3 is made up of 21 amino acids. V dropped 0 bases and J dropped 1; count of bases not matched to a gene: 19. Germline values: CDR1 GTSNPN, CDR2 SVGIG (reference sequence). The CDR3 is CAWSVQSSGRGAVGFSYEQYF. CDR3 DNA: TGTGCCTGGAGTGTACAGTCTAGCGGGAGGGGCGCGGTGGGTTTTTCCTACGAGCAGTACTTC.

The rearrangement uses TRBV29-1 and TRBJ2-1; D possibly corresponds to TRBD2 (5 bases). V was clipped by 2 bases and J by 7 bases, with 24 bases between them. CDR3 length equals 17 residues. From germline, CDR1 is SQVTM and CDR2 ANQGSEA. CDR3 nucleotide sequence: TGCAGCGTTGAAATCTACCGGGAAAGTTACACTGGGAATGAGCAGTTCTTC. It yields the protein CSVEIYRESYTGNEQFF.

V and J are TRBV7-9 and TRBJ2-7, with 9 bases lining up with TRBD1. Trimming removed 0 bases from V and 5 bases from J; junction bases left unmatched: 5. This CDR3 is 15 amino acids long. The germline V gene encodes CDR1 SEHNR and CDR2 FQNEAQ (reference sequence). In nucleotides, the CDR3 is TGTGCCAGCAGCTTAGCGGGGACAGGGAAAAACGAGCAGTACTTC. Its translation is CASSLAGTGKNEQYF.

The rearrangement uses TRBV9 and TRBJ1-4, with 9 nucleotides matching TRBD1. Losses at the gene ends were 2 bases for V and 0 bases for J; bases not matched to a gene: 5. Per the germline V gene, CDR1 is SGDLS and CDR2 is YYNGEE. The CDR3 is made up of 17 amino acids. The CDR3 DNA reads TGTGCCAGCAGCGTGGGGGGACAGGGAGCAACTAATGAAAAACTGTTTTTT. Its translation: CASSVGGQGATNEKLFF.

The V call is TRBV7-3, the J call TRBJ2-1, with 7 bases fitting TRBD2. J lost 4 bases, V lost 2 bases, and 20 bases had no gene match. From germline, CDR1 is SGHTA and CDR2 FQGTGA. CDR3 size: 20 residues. This CDR3 is CASSLYGPTRQWDYYNEQFF. In DNA form, the CDR3 reads TGTGCCAGCAGCTTATATGGCCCCACCCGACAATGGGACTATTACAATGAGCAGTTCTTC.

The chain recombines TRBV24-1 with TRBJ2-5, with D perhaps TRBD1 (6 bases). In germline, CDR1 is KGHDR, CDR2 SFDVKD. This CDR3 contains 14 residues. Trimming stripped 3 bases from V and 3 bases from J, with 10 bases between. The CDR3 coding sequence is TGTGCCACCAGTGATCCTTACAGGGAAGAGACCCAGTACTTC. Amino acids: CATSDPYREETQYF.

The chain's CDR3 is CASRKAGTSGRIHTQYF. In nucleotides, the CDR3 is TGTGCCAGCAGAAAAGCCGGGACTAGCGGGAGGATACATACGCAGTATTTT. This sequence joins TRBV13 and TRBJ2-3; 15 nucleotides align to TRBD2. The V and J ends lost 6 bases and 7 bases, in that order; junction bases with no gene match: 11. Per the germline V gene, CDR1 is PRHDT and CDR2 is FYEKMQ (reference sequence). There are 17 residues in the CDR3.

The chain couples TRBV28 to TRBJ2-1, with 9 bases identical to TRBD2. Germline-derived CDR1 and CDR2 are MDHEN and SYDVKM. The junction had 8 bases not matched to a gene; V was cut back by 3 bases and J by 5 bases. The CDR3 is 16 amino acids. The CDR3 spells CASSLIEREEDNEQFF. CDR3 nucleotides: TGTGCCAGCAGTTTGATTGAGCGGGAGGAAGACAATGAGCAGTTCTTC.

The V and J genes are TRBV19 and TRBJ2-7; D not certain. This CDR3 has 12 residues. V dropped 4 bases and J dropped 2 bases, with 6 bases sitting between them. Germline CDR1 is LNHDA and CDR2 is SQIVND (reference sequence). This CDR3 reads CASSTDTYEQYF. The CDR3 DNA follows: TGTGCCAGTAGTACCGACACCTACGAGCAGTACTTC.

The V and J genes are TRBV11-3 and TRBJ2-7; possible D gene TRBD1, 6 bases. V was shortened by 3 bases and J by 1 base, with 10 bases between the two germline ends. Germline V CDR1 and CDR2: SGHNT, YENEEA. This CDR3 contains 14 residues. CDR3 coding DNA: TGTGCCAGCAGCTTGGTCCAGGGGTCCTACGAGCAGTACTTC. The encoded protein is CASSLVQGSYEQYF.

The chain has TRBV2 and TRBJ2-7; no clear D. Germline V gene sequence: CDR1 SNHLY, CDR2 FYNNEI. There are 14 residues in the CDR3. The V gene lost 0 bases and the J gene lost 4 bases, with 10 bases spanning the gap. The CDR3 DNA sequence: TGTGCCAGCAGTGAAGCTACCAAAAGGTACGAGCAGTACTTC. Residues: CASSEATKRYEQYF.

The DNA for the CDR3 is TGTGCCAGTACCAAGGACAGGGCGGGGGCCAACGTCCTGACTTTC. This translates into CASTKDRAGANVLTF. The chain recombines TRBV19 with TRBJ2-6; 8 positions agree with TRBD1. The CDR3 extends over 15 amino acids. Trimming took 7 bases from V and 4 from J; bases not matched to a gene: 6. CDR1 LNHDA and CDR2 SQIVND come from the germline V gene (reference sequence).

About this clone: The same CDR3 arises from other DNA sequences in this sample as well. The rearrangement links TRBV3-1 (or the pseudogene TRBV3-2) to TRBJ1-1; D remains ambiguous. Germline CDR1 and CDR2: LGHDT and YNNKEL (reference sequence). Trimming shortened V by 1 base and J by 1 base, and 4 bases separated the two germline ends. The CDR3 contains 13 residues. CDR3 nucleotide sequence: TGTGCCAGCAGCCAAGCAGAGAACACTGAAGCTTTCTTT. Its translation: CASSQAENTEAFF.

The chain is built from TRBV29-1 and TRBJ1-2; D gene uncertain. The germline CDR1 and CDR2 sequences are SQVTM and ANQGSEA. The CDR3 has 16 residues. Trimming took off 4 bases at V and 0 bases at J, with 18 bases between the two ends. The CDR3 loop reads CSVGPPTVPSNYGYTF. The DNA of the CDR3 is TGCAGCGTTGGCCCGCCCACAGTTCCTTCTAACTATGGCTACACCTTC.

The chain is built from TRBV10-3 and TRBJ2-2; D unclear. V lost 8 bases and J 1 base, leaving 11 bases between the germline ends. The germline V gene has CDR1 ENHRY and CDR2 SYGVKD. The CDR3 contains 14 residues. The CDR3 DNA reads as TGTGCCATCCACGGCTATAAGAACACCGGGGAGCTGTTTTTT. As protein: CAIHGYKNTGELFF.

The chain has TRBV2 and TRBJ2-1, with D possibly being TRBD2 (5 bases). V gave up 3 bases and J gave up 0 bases, with 9 bases separating them. The germline CDR1 and CDR2 sequences are SNHLY and FYNNEI. This CDR3 has 15 amino acids. The CDR3: CASSEDWSSYNEQFF. Here the CDR3 DNA reads TGTGCCAGCAGTGAGGACTGGAGCTCCTACAATGAGCAGTTCTTC.

This clone is a singleton in its sample. The rearrangement joins TRBV10-3 to TRBJ1-5; D gene unclear. The CDR3 has 16 amino acids. Trimming pared 4 bases from V and 0 bases from J, leaving 13 bases between. The germline CDR1 and CDR2 sequences are ENHRY and SYGVKD. The CDR3 here is CAISGADYYSNQPQHF. CDR3 DNA: TGTGCCATCAGTGGGGCAGACTATTATAGCAATCAGCCCCAGCATTTT.

The chain carries TRBV25-1 and TRBJ2-7, with unresolved D. Looked up from germline, CDR1 is MGHDK and CDR2 is SYGVNS. The V end was cut by 5 bases, the J end by 3 bases, with 5 bases between. CDR3 length: 11 amino acids. The CDR3 nucleotides are TGTGCCAGCAGTCACCGCTACGAGCAGTACTTC. It specifies CASSHRYEQYF.

This clone showed up just a few times. V is TRBV4-1 and J is TRBJ1-5; the D gene is possibly TRBD1 (5 bases). CDR1 is MGHRA, CDR2 YSYEKL, per germline. Deletions cut 2 bases from V and 4 bases from J, with 24 bases between. The length of the CDR3 is 19 residues. CDR3 in DNA: TGCGCCAGCAGCCAAAACCTTTTCGGTCTGGGGCACAAGAATCAGCCCCAGCATTTT. Translating it yields CASSQNLFGLGHKNQPQHF.